One and the same sample provided the 30 T cell receptor beta chains below, sequenced in a study of blood T cell repertoires in COVID-19 (dated by TCRdb to between 2020 and 2021). The library was made by the immunoSEQ multiplex PCR assay. TCRdb's version of the immuneACCESS table is confined to in-frame rearrangements and falls short of the full clone set. An unresolved V gene accounts for under half of the shortfall where checked; the remainder is of unknown origin. The sample profile shows some 150,000 clones; approximately 91% of them were found once. The ten most abundant clones make up about 0.8% of the sample. Material for sequencing was PBMCs or T cells enriched from blood (not recorded which). The receptor source for this set is a woman aged 18 to 35 who had recovered from COVID-19.

The genes are TRBV7-6 and TRBJ2-7; a weak D match, TRBD2 (6 bases). In germline, CDR1 is SGHVS, CDR2 FNYEAQ. The CDR3 sequence is 12 residues long. The V gene lost 5 bases and the J gene lost 3 bases, with 8 bases spanning the gap. Here the CDR3 DNA reads TGTGCCAGCAGCCGCGGGGTCTACGAGCAGTACTTC. Protein: CASSRGVYEQYF.

The CDR3 here is CASSPGGQGVSNQPQHF. The CDR3, as DNA: TGTGCCAGCTCACCGGGCGGACAGGGGGTCAGCAATCAGCCCCAGCATTTT. The V and J genes are TRBV18 and TRBJ1-5; 10 positions match TRBD1. V was clipped by 3 bases and J by 1 base; unmatched bases: 6. This CDR3 has 17 residues. The germline V gene encodes CDR1 KGHSH and CDR2 LQKENI.

The J gene is TRBJ2-2, the V gene TRBV2, with D perhaps TRBD2 (5 bases). V lost 3 bases and J 4 bases, leaving 9 bases between the germline ends. Germline V CDR1 and CDR2: SNHLY, FYNNEI. CDR3 size: 14 residues. The CDR3 region has the DNA TGTGCCAGCAGTGAGGAGAGGGCCACCGGGGAGCTGTTTTTT. It specifies CASSEERATGELFF.

The genes are TRBV6-4 and TRBJ2-3, with TRBD2 matching over 8 bases. The CDR3 has 14 residues. V shed 5 bases, J shed 0 bases, and the junction held 1 base outside the gene matches. Germline CDR1 and CDR2: MRHNA and SNTAGT. CDR3 sequence: CASSQRESTDTQYF. In DNA form, the CDR3 reads TGTGCCAGCAGTCAGCGGGAGAGCACAGATACGCAGTATTTT.

The count of this clone is one. The chain joins TRBV24-1 to TRBJ2-1; TRBD1 matches 10 bases. The length of the CDR3 is 15 residues. Losses at the gene ends were 4 bases for V and 6 bases for J; bases not matched to a gene: 5. The germline V gene encodes CDR1 KGHDR and CDR2 SFDVKD. CDR3 loop: CATSDPGTGANEQFF. The CDR3, as DNA: TGTGCCACCAGTGACCCCGGGACAGGGGCCAATGAGCAGTTCTTC.

This clone was detected only a few times. The chain couples TRBV28 to TRBJ2-3; D not resolved. The CDR3 has 15 residues. The V gene's germline CDR1 is MDHEN and CDR2 SYDVKM. V was shortened by 4 bases and J by 5 bases, with 16 bases between the two germline ends. CDR3 in amino acids: CASSSSPREVDTQYF. CDR3 in DNA: TGTGCCAGCAGTTCAAGTCCTAGAGAAGTAGATACGCAGTATTTT.

The V gene is TRBV7-3, the J gene TRBJ2-1, with 12 bases identical to TRBD2. Germline-derived CDR1 and CDR2 are SGHTA and FQGTGA. The CDR3 runs to 15 residues. Unmatched junction bases numbered 3, after V lost 4 bases and J lost 5 bases. The CDR3 loop is CASSSGLAGNNEQFF. The CDR3 DNA reads TGTGCCAGCAGCTCCGGACTAGCGGGAAACAATGAGCAGTTCTTC.

The rearrangement joins TRBV6-1 to TRBJ1-5, with D possibly TRBD1 on 5 matching bases. This CDR3 spans 15 amino acids. Germline loops: CDR1 MNHNS, CDR2 SASEGT. With 1 base removed from V and 3 bases from J, the gap between germline ends came to 10 bases. The CDR3 here is CASSEVGGYNQPQHF. CDR3 in DNA: TGTGCCAGCAGTGAAGTGGGGGGGTACAATCAGCCCCAGCATTTT.

The chain employs TRBV19 and TRBJ2-1, with D perhaps matching TRBD2 (5 bases). V was trimmed by 6 bases and J by 1 base, leaving 13 bases between them. This CDR3 comprises 15 residues. Germline-derived CDR1 and CDR2 are LNHDA and SQIVND (reference sequence). This chain's CDR3 is CASRPSSLSYNEQFF. CDR3 in DNA: TGTGCCAGTAGACCTTCTAGCTTGTCCTACAATGAGCAGTTCTTC. The entire variable domain, with the rest obtained from reference TRBV19 and TRBJ2-1, is as follows: DGGITQSPKYLFRKEGQNVTLSCEQNLNHDAMYWYRQDPGQGLRLIYYSQIVNDFQKGDIAEGYSVSREKKESFPLTVTSAQKNPTAFYLCASRPSSLSYNEQFFGPGTRLTVL.

V is TRBV4-3 and J is TRBJ2-1, with 7 bases that match TRBD2. This CDR3 is 16 amino acids long. J lost 9 bases, V lost 0 bases, and 11 bases had no gene match. Looked up from germline, CDR1 is LGHNA and CDR2 is YSLEER. DNA for the CDR3: TGCGCCAGCAGCCAAGACAGTGCGGGAGATCTGGGTGAGCAGTTCTTC. Its translation: CASSQDSAGDLGEQFF.

As DNA, the CDR3 is TGTGCCAGCAGTGAAGGGGACAGGGGATGGGGGAACGAGCAGTACTTC. Amino acids: CASSEGDRGWGNEQYF. This chain joins TRBV6-1 and TRBJ2-7; 10 bases are shared with TRBD1. CDR1 and CDR2 (germline): MNHNS, SASEGT. CDR3 size: 16 residues. Germline trimming cut 1 base from V and 5 bases from J; bases unmatched to any gene: 8.

The J gene is TRBJ2-5, the V gene TRBV29-1, with no clear D. The length of the CDR3 is 12 residues. Germline CDR1 is SQVTM and CDR2 is ANQGSEA. Trimming left V 4 bases short and J 5 bases short, with 11 bases between. In DNA, the CDR3 is TGCAGCGTTGCCCTGGCTAGGGAGACCCAGTACTTC. As protein: CSVALARETQYF.

This rearrangement joins TRBV11-2 to TRBJ2-7; a weak D match, TRBD2 (5 bases). Germline CDR1 SGHAT, CDR2 FQNNGV. V gave up 4 bases and J gave up 4 bases, with 20 bases separating them. The CDR3 loop spans 16 amino acids. CDR3 residues: CASSSFTGVVGYEQYF. As DNA, the CDR3 is TGTGCCAGCAGCTCATTTACCGGGGTAGTAGGTTACGAGCAGTACTTC. The variable domain in full, with the rest retrieved from reference TRBV11-2 and TRBJ2-7, is EAGVAQSPRYKIIEKRQSVAFWCNPISGHATLYWYQQILGQGPKLLIQFQNNGVVDDSQLPKDRFSAERLKGVDSTLKIQPAKLEDSAVYLCASSSFTGVVGYEQYFGPGTRLTVT.

The chain employs TRBV18 and TRBJ1-3, with 7 bases identical to TRBD1. Germline loops: CDR1 KGHSH, CDR2 LQKENI. Trimming took 2 bases from V and 1 from J; bases not matched to a gene: 14. This CDR3 has 19 amino acids. The CDR3 coding sequence is TGTGCCAGCTCACCAGCCACAGGGGACCCACCACCTTCTGGAAACACCATATATTTT. Its protein product is CASSPATGDPPPSGNTIYF. Variable domain in full (rest from reference TRBV18 and TRBJ1-3): NAGVMQNPRHLVRRRGQEARLRCSPMKGHSHVYWYRQLPEEGLKFMVYLQKENIIDESGMPKERFSAEFPKEGPSILRIQQVVRGDSAAYFCASSPATGDPPPSGNTIYFGEGSWLTVV.

This chain uses TRBV2 with TRBJ1-1; D may be TRBD1 (5 bases). The CDR3 is 11 amino acids. V was shortened by 8 bases and J by 5 bases, with 9 bases between the two germline ends. Germline CDR1 reads SNHLY; CDR2 reads FYNNEI. The CDR3 bases are TGTGCCAGCCCAGGGTGGACTGAAGCTTTCTTT. It encodes CASPGWTEAFF.

This sequence joins TRBV9 and TRBJ2-7; the D gene is possibly TRBD1 (5 bases). Looked up from germline, CDR1 is SGDLS and CDR2 is YYNGEE. The CDR3 spans 14 residues. V was shortened by 0 bases and J by 4 bases, with 11 bases between the two germline ends. This chain's CDR3 is CASSVGGLGYEQYF. The CDR3 coding sequence is TGTGCCAGCAGCGTAGGGGGCCTGGGATACGAGCAGTACTTC. Complete variable domain (other parts from reference TRBV9 and TRBJ2-7): DSGVTQTPKHLITATGQRVTLRCSPRSGDLSVYWYQQSLDQGLQFLIQYYNGEERAKGNILERFSAQQFPDLHSELNLSSLELGDSALYFCASSVGGLGYEQYFGPGTRLTVT.

The chain has TRBV2 and TRBJ1-4; perhaps TRBD1 as D (6 bases). The ends were cut back, 6 bases at V and 4 bases at J, with 18 bases in the middle. Per the germline V gene, CDR1 is SNHLY and CDR2 is FYNNEI. There are 16 residues in the CDR3. The DNA for the CDR3 is TGTGCCAGCAGGGGGGGGCACAGCCAGAGTAATGAAAAACTGTTTTTT. It specifies CASRGGHSQSNEKLFF.

The chain has TRBV28 and TRBJ1-2; 8 bases are a match to TRBD1. The CDR3 covers 17 residues. Germline CDR1 reads MDHEN; CDR2 reads SYDVKM. V shed 2 bases and J 4 bases; nucleotides not matched to a gene: 12. For the CDR3, the DNA is TGTGCCAGCAGTTTAGACCCGGGCAGGGGGCTCGGCTATGGCTACACCTTC. As protein: CASSLDPGRGLGYGYTF.

The chain uses TRBV5-4 and TRBJ2-3; TRBD2 aligns across 7 bases. Germline loops: CDR1 SGHNT, CDR2 YYREEE (reference sequence). The V segment lost 1 base and the J segment 6 bases; nucleotides outside the gene matches: 5. This CDR3 region has 14 residues. The CDR3 DNA is TGTGCCAGCAGCTTGACTAGCGCCATGGATACGCAGTATTTT. It specifies CASSLTSAMDTQYF.

The rearrangement links TRBV5-1 to TRBJ1-1; 8 nucleotides line up with TRBD1. Germline loops: CDR1 SGHRS, CDR2 YFSETQ. The length of the CDR3 is 15 residues. V shed 2 bases, J shed 0 bases, and the junction held 3 bases outside the gene matches. The CDR3 DNA reads as TGCGCCAGCAGCTTCACAGGGGGGGTGAACACTGAAGCTTTCTTT. It encodes CASSFTGGVNTEAFF.

This chain's CDR3 is CATQGGDYGYTF. The CDR3 DNA follows: TGTGCCACCCAAGGGGGAGACTATGGCTACACCTTC. The chain carries TRBV15 and TRBJ1-2; perhaps TRBD1 as D (6 bases). CDR3 length: 12 residues. Trimming removed 8 bases at V and 3 bases at J, with 10 bases between. Germline V CDR1 and CDR2: LNHNV, YYDKDF (reference sequence).

In DNA form, the CDR3 reads TGTGCCAGCAGCCAAGTGGGTGGAGGGCCCTATGGCTACACCTTC. The encoded protein is CASSQVGGGPYGYTF. V usage is TRBV3-1 (or the pseudogene TRBV3-2) and J usage is TRBJ1-2, with unresolved D. V was pared by 1 base and J by 4 bases, with 13 bases between. This CDR3 spans 15 amino acids. Per germline, CDR1 LGHDT and CDR2 YNNKEL (reference sequence).

The J gene is TRBJ2-1, the V gene TRBV9; 11 positions match TRBD2. With V trimmed by 2 bases and J by 9 bases, 7 bases remained unmatched. The CDR3 has 15 amino acids. Germline CDR1 SGDLS, CDR2 YYNGEE. As DNA, the CDR3 is TGTGCCAGCAGCGTTGGTCTAGCGGGAGGTACTGAGCAGTTCTTC. This codes for CASSVGLAGGTEQFF.

This chain connects TRBV21-1 to TRBJ2-1; the table's D call TRBD1 went unverified against the DNA. TRBV21-1 is deemed a pseudogene. This CDR3 comprises 13 residues. In DNA form, the CDR3 reads TGTGCCAGCAGCAAACTGGGCTTCCGGAAACAGTTCTTC. It yields the protein CASSKLGFRKQFF.

The chain joins TRBV11-2 to TRBJ2-7, with D perhaps matching TRBD2 (6 bases). Germline assignment: CDR1 SGHAT and CDR2 FQNNGV. The CDR3 consists of 14 residues. Trimming took 5 bases from V and 2 from J, leaving 13 bases between them. The CDR3 DNA follows: TGTGCCAGCAGCCCCTTAGCGGTACCCTACGAGCAGTACTTC. It specifies CASSPLAVPYEQYF.

The rearrangement joins TRBV9 to TRBJ2-1; no reliable D call. The germline V gene encodes CDR1 SGDLS and CDR2 YYNGEE. Trimming left V 0 bases short and J 0 bases short, with 19 bases between. The CDR3 has 19 amino acids. The CDR3 reads CASSVVGRSATSSYNEQFF. The CDR3 DNA follows: TGTGCCAGCAGCGTAGTGGGTAGGAGCGCCACGAGCTCCTACAATGAGCAGTTCTTC.

This chain uses TRBV28 with TRBJ2-3, with D unresolved. The CDR3 covers 14 residues. V gave up 3 bases and J gave up 0 bases, with 7 bases separating them. Germline CDR1 reads MDHEN; CDR2 reads SYDVKM. The CDR3 DNA sequence: TGTGCCAGCAGTTTCCTCGTTAGCACAGATACGCAGTATTTT. Translating gives CASSFLVSTDTQYF.

The gene calls are TRBV5-1 and TRBJ1-1; D unresolved. The ends were cut back, 0 bases at V and 8 bases at J, with 14 bases in the middle. The CDR3 totals 14 residues. The germline gives CDR1 SGHRS, CDR2 YFSETQ. CDR3 protein: CASSLEAGMGEAFF. The CDR3, as DNA: TGCGCCAGCAGCTTGGAAGCGGGTATGGGGGAAGCTTTCTTT.

This rearrangement joins TRBV11-2 to TRBJ2-1, with 11 positions matching TRBD2. The CDR3 covers 15 residues. J was trimmed by 9 bases and V by 4 bases; bases with no gene match: 8. Germline CDR1 reads SGHAT; CDR2 reads FQNNGV. CDR3 bases: TGTGCCAGCAGCTCGACTAGCGGGATAGGGGGTGAGCAGTTCTTC. Translation gives CASSSTSGIGGEQFF.

The chain joins TRBV13 to TRBJ1-2; 10 nucleotides line up with TRBD1. The CDR3 covers 17 residues. Germline V gene data show CDR1 as PRHDT and CDR2 as FYEKMQ (reference sequence). The trim removed 3 bases at V and 6 bases at J, leaving 13 bases unmatched. The CDR3 reads CASSFRDRGNEGDGYTF. The CDR3 coding sequence is TGTGCCAGCAGCTTCCGGGACAGGGGTAATGAAGGCGATGGCTACACCTTC.